This TCR beta chain was recovered during a study of T cell repertoires in cytomegalovirus infection. Study in general: In the study, CMV epitopes included recently identified HLA-C-restricted and well-studied HLA-B-restricted ones. Based on public TCR beta signatures, there were indications of CMV infection and of a matching HLA type. Findings of the study overall: The ex vivo response was dominated by HLA-C-restricted CMV-specific TCR beta clonotypes.

Worth noting for this clonotype: What it recognizes is unknown.

TCRdb re-derived calls from the reads in MiXCR, one entry per CDR3 protein. The top ten clones hold about an eighth of a sample with hundreds of thousands of distinct CDR3 sequences, 30% to 40% of them seen once. Germline V gives CDR1 SNHLY, CDR2 FYNNEI. CDR3 length equals 10 residues. Between the trimmed V and J ends, which lost 6 bases and 7 bases, there was a span of 4 bases. This rearrangement joins TRBV2 to TRBJ2-1; D is ambiguous. Sequenced here: cultured CD8+ T cells from PBMCs, sampled from culture after CMV antigen stimulation. The sequence was collected from a human donor in good health (CMV status not recorded). Some clones in this sample may be carry-over from other donors' samples. The CDR3 reads CASRQNEQFF. CDR3 DNA sequence: TGTGCCAGCAGGCAAAATGAGCAGTTCTTC.